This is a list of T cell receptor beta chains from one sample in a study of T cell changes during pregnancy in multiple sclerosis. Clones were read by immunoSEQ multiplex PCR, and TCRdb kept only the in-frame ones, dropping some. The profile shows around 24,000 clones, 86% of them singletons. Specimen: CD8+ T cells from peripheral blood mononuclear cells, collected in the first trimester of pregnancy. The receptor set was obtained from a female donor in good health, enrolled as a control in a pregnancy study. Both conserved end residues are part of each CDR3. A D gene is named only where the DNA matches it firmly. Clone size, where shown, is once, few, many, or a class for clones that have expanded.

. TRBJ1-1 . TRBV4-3 TGCGCCAGCAGCCAAGACCGGAGGGGAGACACTGAAGCTTTCTTT CASSQDRRGDTEAFF
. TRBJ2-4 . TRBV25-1 TGTGCCAGCAGTGACGAGGGGGGGCTAGCCAAAAACATTCAGTACTTC CASSDEGGLAKNIQYF
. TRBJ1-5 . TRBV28 TGTGCCAGCAGACCAGGAGGGTACCAGCCCCAGCATTTT CASRPGGYQPQHF
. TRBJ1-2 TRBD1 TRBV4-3 TGCGCCAGCAGCCAAACCGGGACAGGGTATGGCTACACCTTC CASSQTGTGYGYTF
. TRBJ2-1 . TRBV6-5 TGTGCCAGCGGCATACTAGGAGACAATGAGCAGTTCTTC CASGILGDNEQFF
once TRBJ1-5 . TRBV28 TGTGCCAGCCGGGGGGACCCGGGGGCTTTAGGGCAGCCCCAGCATTTT CASRGDPGALGQPQHF
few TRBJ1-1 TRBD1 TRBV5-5 TGTGCCAGCAGCTTGGTGCAGGGGGACACTGAAGCTTTCTTT CASSLVQGDTEAFF
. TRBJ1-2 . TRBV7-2 TGTGCCAGCAGCCAAGGACCGGGATATGGCTACACCTTC CASSQGPGYGYTF
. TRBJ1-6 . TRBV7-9 TGTGCCAGCAGCTTCCTTCTTTCACCCCTCCACTTT CASSFLLSPLHF
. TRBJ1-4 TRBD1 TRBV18 TGTGCCAGCTCACCAAGAGGGACAGGGGAGAATGAAAAACTGTTTTTT CASSPRGTGENEKLFF
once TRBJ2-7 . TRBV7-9 TGTGCCAGCAGCCCCACAGCCTCTAAGGAGCAGTACTTC CASSPTASKEQYF
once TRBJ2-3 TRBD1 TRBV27 TGTGCCAGCAGTCCGGGACAGGTAATAGATACGCAGTATTTT CASSPGQVIDTQYF
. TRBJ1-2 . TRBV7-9 TGTGCCAGCAGCTTAGGCGGGGTTGGCTACACCTTC CASSLGGVGYTF
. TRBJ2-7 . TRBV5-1 TGCGCCAGCGGGGACGGCCTTGGGGGCGACGAGCAGTACTTC CASGDGLGGDEQYF
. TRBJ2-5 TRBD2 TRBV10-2 TGCGCCAGCACCTCCCGACTAGCGGGGGAGGGGACCCAGTACTTC CASTSRLAGEGTQYF
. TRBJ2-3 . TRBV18 TGTGCCAGCTCACCCGAGTTCTCAGATACGCAGTATTTT CASSPEFSDTQYF
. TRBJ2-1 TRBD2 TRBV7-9 TGTGCCGCGGTCCAGGTGGGGGGGGATTACAATGAGCAGTTCTTC CAAVQVGGDYNEQFF
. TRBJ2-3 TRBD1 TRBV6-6 TGTGCCAGCCGCACCGGGACAGGGGAGACAGATACGCAGTATTTT CASRTGTGETDTQYF
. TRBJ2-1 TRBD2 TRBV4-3 TGCGCCAGCAGCCAAGAACGGACTAGCGGGGGAAATGAGCAGTTCTTC CASSQERTSGGNEQFF
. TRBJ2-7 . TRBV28 TGTGCCAGCAGTTTGGTGGGAGGCCTCTACGAGCAGTACTTC CASSLVGGLYEQYF
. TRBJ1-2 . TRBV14 TGTGCCAGCAGCCATTTACCGACAGTAAGCACTGGCTACACCTTC CASSHLPTVSTGYTF
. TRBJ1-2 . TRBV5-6 TGTGCCAGCAGCTCGAACGAGCCTAACTATGGCTACACCTTC CASSSNEPNYGYTF
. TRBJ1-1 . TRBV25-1 TGTGCCAGCCAGACAGTGAACACTGAAGCTTTCTTT CASQTVNTEAFF
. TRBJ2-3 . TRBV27 TGTGCCAGCAGTTCACTAGATACGCAGTATTTT CASSSLDTQYF
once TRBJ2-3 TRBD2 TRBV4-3 TGCGCCAGCAGCCAAGAAATAGCGGGGAATACAGATACGCAGTATTTT CASSQEIAGNTDTQYF
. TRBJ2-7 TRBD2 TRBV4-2 TGTGCCAGCAGCCAAGACGGGGGGTACGAGCAGTACTTC CASSQDGGYEQYF
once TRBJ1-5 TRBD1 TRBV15 TGTGCCACCAGCAGAGAGGAGGGGGCCTCCGGACAGCCCCAGCATTTT CATSREEGASGQPQHF
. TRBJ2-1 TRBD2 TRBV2 TGTGCCAGCTGGGCCGGGACTAGCGGCCACAATGAGCAGTTCTTC CASWAGTSGHNEQFF
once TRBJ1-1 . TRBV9 TGTGCCAGCAGCGTAGGGGGAGGGATGATAGCTGAAGCTTTCTTT CASSVGGGMIAEAFF
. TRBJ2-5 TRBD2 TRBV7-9 TGTGCCAGCAGCTCCCTAGCGGGGGGCCAAGAGACCCAGTACTTC CASSSLAGGQETQYF
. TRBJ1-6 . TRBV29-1 TGCAGCGTACAGGGCAGCTCCTATAATTCACCCCTCCACTTT CSVQGSSYNSPLHF
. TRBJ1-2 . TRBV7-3 TGTGCCAGCAGCTTAACGAGCAGGTCTGGCTACACCTTC CASSLTSRSGYTF
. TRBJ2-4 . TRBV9 TGTGCCAGCAGCGTTGGTTATAGCAACATTCAGTACTTC CASSVGYSNIQYF
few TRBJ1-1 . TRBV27 TGTGCCAGCAGTTTACCCAATCGCGCTGAAGCTTTCTTT CASSLPNRAEAFF
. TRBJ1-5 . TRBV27 TGTGCCAGCAGTTTATGGGGAGGTCAGCCCCAGCATTTT CASSLWGGQPQHF